The 6 T cell receptor beta chains presented below share a single source sample, sequenced in a study of blood T cell repertoires in COVID-19. Assay: immunoSEQ multiplex PCR; the TCRdb copy retains only in-frame clones and omits some. This sample yields about 50,000 clones, of which more than 75% are seen a single time; 2.1% belongs to the top ten. Sequencing was carried out using peripheral blood. The receptors derive from a woman in her fifties or sixties with acute or convalescent COVID-19.

The CDR3 here is CASSLAGETQYF. In DNA, the CDR3 is TGTGCCAGCAGCTTAGCCGGGGAGACCCAGTACTTC. The chain joins TRBV13 to TRBJ2-5; no firm D call. V was pared by 1 base and J by 5 bases, with 5 bases between. The length of the CDR3 is 12 residues. CDR1 PRHDT and CDR2 FYEKMQ come from the germline V gene (reference sequence).

This chain links TRBV9 with TRBJ1-6; 10 nucleotides align to TRBD1. CDR3 length: 14 residues. Germline V gene data show CDR1 as SGDLS and CDR2 as YYNGEE. The V gene end was trimmed by 3 bases and the J gene end by 11 bases; junction bases not matched to a gene: 5. CDR3 DNA sequence: TGTGCCAGCAGCGCGAGCGGGACAGGGGCACCCCTCCACTTT. It codes for CASSASGTGAPLHF.

DNA of the CDR3: TGTGCCAGCAGCTTAGGGACAGGGACCCTCAATGAGCAGTTCTTC. It translates to CASSLGTGTLNEQFF. The chain combines TRBV7-3 with TRBJ2-1, with TRBD1 matching over 9 bases. CDR3 length equals 15 residues. CDR1 is SGHTA and CDR2 is FQGTGA in the germline V gene. The V segment lost 2 bases and the J segment 6 bases; nucleotides outside the gene matches: 5.

The chain has TRBV6-6 and TRBJ1-2; 8 nucleotides agree with TRBD1. The trim removed 7 bases at V and 5 bases at J, leaving 6 bases unmatched. CDR1 is MNHNY and CDR2 is SVGAGI in the germline V gene (reference sequence). The CDR3 has 13 amino acids. This CDR3 reads CASTPTGEYGYTF. The CDR3 nucleotides are TGTGCCAGCACCCCGACAGGGGAATATGGCTACACCTTC.

As regards this clone: The same CDR3 arises from other DNA sequences in this sample as well. This rearrangement joins TRBV9 to TRBJ2-5, with 7 bases fitting TRBD1. Looked up from germline, CDR1 is SGDLS and CDR2 is YYNGEE. The V and J ends lost 3 bases and 1 base, in that order; junction bases with no gene match: 3. This CDR3 comprises 14 residues. The DNA of the CDR3 is TGTGCCAGCAGCGCTGGGACAGTCCAAGAGACCCAGTACTTC. Amino acid sequence: CASSAGTVQETQYF. The full variable domain, in which reference TRBV9 and TRBJ2-5 provide the parts outside the CDR3, is DSGVTQTPKHLITATGQRVTLRCSPRSGDLSVYWYQQSLDQGLQFLIQYYNGEERAKGNILERFSAQQFPDLHSELNLSSLELGDSALYFCASSAGTVQETQYFGPGTRLLVL.

The chain couples TRBV7-8 to TRBJ1-2, with TRBD1 matching 7 bases. Germline CDR1 and CDR2: SGHVS and FQNEAQ. V trimming: 6 bases; J trimming: 0 bases; junction bases outside the gene matches: 16. This CDR3 is built from 18 residues. The CDR3 region has the DNA TGTGCCAGCAGATCTAGGGGCAGGGGACAGACTTCTAACTATGGCTACACCTTC. Its translation: CASRSRGRGQTSNYGYTF.